The 10 T cell receptor beta chains given below trace back to one sample, sequenced in a study of response to subunit inactivated influenza vaccine. In TCRdb, the RT-PCR reads were re-called with MiXCR into one record per CDR3 protein. Found here are roughly 650,000 distinct CDR3 sequences, approximately 14% of them singletons; the top ten hold around a tenth. Sequencing used PBMCs from blood, obtained 11 to 12 days after vaccination. Source of these receptors: a man aged 45-65 years who received an inactivated influenza vaccine.

The rearrangement uses TRBV6-7 and TRBJ2-7; possibly TRBD1 for D (5 bases). Being an ORF, TRBV6-7 has a function that is uncertain. This CDR3 spans 16 amino acids. V lost 9 bases to trimming and J lost 1 base, with 22 bases between them. DNA of the CDR3: TGTGCCAGTCCGATAGACGACAGAGCCGGATCCTACGAGCAGTACTTC. This encodes CASPIDDRAGSYEQYF.

The rearrangement joins TRBV10-3 to TRBJ2-1, with TRBD2 identical over 8 bases. The germline CDR1 and CDR2 sequences are ENHRY and SYGVKD. V lost 6 bases to trimming and J lost 4 bases; unmatched junction nucleotides: 8. The CDR3 has 15 amino acids. CDR3: CAISPLAGSYNEQFF. The CDR3 coding sequence is TGTGCCATCAGCCCATTAGCGGGGAGTTACAATGAGCAGTTCTTC.

The chain uses TRBV2 and TRBJ2-2; D remains unclear. From germline, CDR1 is SNHLY and CDR2 FYNNEI. CDR3 length: 14 amino acids. Between the trimmed V and J ends, which lost 4 bases and 1 base, there was a span of 7 bases. CDR3 protein: CASSVWENTGELFF. The CDR3 nucleotides read TGTGCCAGCAGTGTGTGGGAGAACACCGGGGAGCTGTTTTTT.

This clonotype was detected only a few times. The genes are TRBV18 and TRBJ2-1; D is possibly TRBD2 (6 bases). CDR1 is KGHSH and CDR2 is LQKENI in the germline V gene. With 0 bases removed from V and 7 bases from J, the gap between germline ends came to 13 bases. The CDR3 runs to 15 residues. DNA of the CDR3: TGTGCCAGCTCACCACCGAACGGGGGTCTGAATGAGCAGTTCTTC. It translates to CASSPPNGGLNEQFF. The whole variable domain, filled in from reference TRBV18 and TRBJ2-1, reads NAGVMQNPRHLVRRRGQEARLRCSPMKGHSHVYWYRQLPEEGLKFMVYLQKENIIDESGMPKERFSAEFPKEGPSILRIQQVVRGDSAAYFCASSPPNGGLNEQFFGPGTRLTVL.

This clonotype was seen a handful of times. This chain uses TRBV12-3 or TRBV12-4 with TRBJ2-2; tentative D call: TRBD1 (7 bases). The V and J ends lost 3 bases and 4 bases respectively, with 12 bases between them. This CDR3 is built from 15 residues. The DNA of the CDR3 is TGTGCCAGCAGTTTCAGGGGGGTTCGCACCGGGGAGCTGTTTTTT. Its translation: CASSFRGVRTGELFF.

This clonotype was seen many times. The CDR3 here is CASSFGGLTQGPNEQFF. The CDR3 DNA is TGTGCCAGCAGTTTCGGGGGCCTAACGCAGGGGCCCAATGAGCAGTTCTTC. V usage is TRBV27 and J usage is TRBJ2-1; TRBD1 or TRBD2 may be the D gene (6 bases each). The germline V and J ends were trimmed by 3 bases and 6 bases, with 21 bases remaining between them. The CDR3 totals 17 residues. Per germline, CDR1 MNHEY and CDR2 SMNVEV (reference sequence).

The genes are TRBV4-2 and TRBJ2-2; 10 positions match TRBD2. The CDR3 is 17 amino acids. Germline V gene sequence: CDR1 LGHNA, CDR2 YNFKEQ. The J segment lost 7 bases and the V segment lost 4 bases, leaving 12 bases of the junction unmatched. The CDR3 nucleotides are TGTGCCAGCAGCCGCGAGTCTAGCGGGAGTTTGCTCGGGGAGCTGTTTTTT. This sequence encodes CASSRESSGSLLGELFF.

This clonotype was detected only a few times. This chain connects TRBV4-2 to TRBJ1-2; D ambiguous. CDR3 length: 12 residues. V lost 3 bases and J lost 6, with 8 bases in between. Germline CDR1 and CDR2: LGHNA and YNFKEQ. Written as DNA, the CDR3 is TGTGCCAGCAGCCAGGCAAAGGATGGCTACACCTTC. It yields the protein CASSQAKDGYTF.

This clonotype was seen a few times. This rearrangement joins TRBV7-2 to TRBJ2-2; TRBD2 matches 10 bases. Looked up from germline, CDR1 is SGHTA and CDR2 is FQGNSA. The CDR3 is made up of 17 amino acids. The V and J ends lost 5 bases and 3 bases, in that order; junction bases with no gene match: 9. The CDR3 sequence: CASSQLAGSGYTGELFF. In DNA, the CDR3 is TGTGCCAGCAGCCAACTAGCGGGGAGTGGGTACACCGGGGAGCTGTTTTTT.

This sequence joins TRBV7-9 and TRBJ1-2; TRBD1 matches 7 bases. The CDR3 length is 14 residues. V lost 3 bases, J lost 2 bases, and 3 bases stayed unmatched. Germline V gene data show CDR1 as SEHNR and CDR2 as FQNEAQ (reference sequence). The CDR3 spells CASSFQGENYGYTF. The CDR3 nucleotides are TGTGCCAGCAGCTTCCAGGGGGAAAACTATGGCTACACCTTC.